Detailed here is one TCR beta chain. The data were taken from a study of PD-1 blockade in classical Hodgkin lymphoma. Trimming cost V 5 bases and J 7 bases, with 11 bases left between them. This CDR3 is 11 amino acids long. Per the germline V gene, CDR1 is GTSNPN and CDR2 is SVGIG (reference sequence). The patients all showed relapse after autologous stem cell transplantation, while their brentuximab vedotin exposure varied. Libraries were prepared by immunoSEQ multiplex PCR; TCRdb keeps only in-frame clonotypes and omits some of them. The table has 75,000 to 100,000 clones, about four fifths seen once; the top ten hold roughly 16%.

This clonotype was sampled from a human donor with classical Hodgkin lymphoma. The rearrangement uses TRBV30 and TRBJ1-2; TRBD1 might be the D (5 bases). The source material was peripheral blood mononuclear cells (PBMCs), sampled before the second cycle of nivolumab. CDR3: CAWARQGGYTF. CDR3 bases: TGTGCCTGGGCCCGCCAGGGTGGCTACACCTTC. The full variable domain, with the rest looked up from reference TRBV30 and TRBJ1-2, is SQTIHQWPATLVQPVGSPLSLECTVEGTSNPNLYWYRQAAGRGLQLLFYSVGIGQISSEVPQNLSASRPQDRQFILSSKKLLLSDSGFYLCAWARQGGYTFGSGTRLTVV.